This TCR beta chain appears in the sequencing data of a study of neoadjuvant anti-PD-1 for oral cavity cancer. The assay was immunoSEQ multiplex PCR, and TCRdb's table has in-frame clones only and misses some. This sample has around 70,000 clones, with around 84% found just once. CDR1 MGHDK and CDR2 SYGVNS come from the germline V gene. The V gene lost 1 base and the J gene lost 0 bases, with 7 bases spanning the gap. The CDR3 extends over 15 amino acids. Stated time point: after neoadjuvant nivolumab, at surgical resection. The genes are TRBV25-1 and TRBJ1-3; D unresolved. This specimen consisted of PBMCs, obtained after nivolumab (anti-PD-1) treatment. This clonotype was obtained from a person between 40 and 85 years old with oral cavity squamous cell carcinoma. The CDR3 region has the DNA TGTGCCAGCAGTGAATGGGCGGGCTCTGGAAACACCATATATTTT. Its protein is CASSEWAGSGNTIYF.